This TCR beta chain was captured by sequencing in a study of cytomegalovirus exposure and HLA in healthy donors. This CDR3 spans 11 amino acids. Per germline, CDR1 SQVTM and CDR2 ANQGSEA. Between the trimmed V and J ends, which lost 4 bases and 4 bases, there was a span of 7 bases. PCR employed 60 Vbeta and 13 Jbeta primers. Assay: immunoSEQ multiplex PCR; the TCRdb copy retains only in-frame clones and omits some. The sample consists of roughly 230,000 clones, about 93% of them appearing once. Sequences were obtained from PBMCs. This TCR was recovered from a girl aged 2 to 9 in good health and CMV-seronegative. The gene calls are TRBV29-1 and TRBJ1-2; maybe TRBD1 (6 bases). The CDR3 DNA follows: TGCAGCGTTGGGACAGTCTATGGCTACACCTTC. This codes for CSVGTVYGYTF.